Presented here are 22 T cell receptor beta chains from one specimen sequenced in a study of OX40 agonist ivuxolimab in advanced cancers. Method: immunoSEQ multiplex PCR; TCRdb's copy keeps in-frame clones and lacks some. The data show about 100,000 clones, around nine tenths seen once. Sequences were derived from CD4+ or CD8+ T cells sorted from blood, sampled in a trial of the OX40 agonist ivuxolimab. Source of these receptors: an adult with an advanced solid tumor such as melanoma, head and neck, liver or kidney cancer.

A few counts support this clone. The chain joins TRBV19 to TRBJ2-7; D is unclear. The CDR3 runs to 11 residues. Trimming took off 5 bases at V and 3 bases at J, with 5 bases between the two ends. Germline V gives CDR1 LNHDA, CDR2 SQIVND (reference sequence). This chain's CDR3 is CASSGDYEQYF. Written as DNA, the CDR3 is TGTGCCAGTAGTGGGGACTACGAGCAGTACTTC.

The chain links TRBV5-1 to TRBJ1-6; maybe TRBD1 (6 bases). V was cut by 0 bases and J by 6 bases, with 10 bases left in between. Germline V gene data show CDR1 as SGHRS and CDR2 as YFSETQ. The CDR3 length is 15 residues. DNA for the CDR3: TGCGCCAGCAGCTTGGGCCAGGGGAGTAATTCACCCCTCCACTTT. It translates to CASSLGQGSNSPLHF.

V usage is TRBV9 and J usage is TRBJ2-7; 12 bases fit TRBD2. The CDR3 loop spans 17 amino acids. Trimming removed 0 bases from V and 1 base from J; junction bases left unmatched: 5. Germline-derived CDR1 and CDR2 are SGDLS and YYNGEE. In nucleotides, the CDR3 is TGTGCCAGCAGCGTAGGGACTAGCGGGACCCATTCCTACGAGCAGTACTTC. This gives the protein CASSVGTSGTHSYEQYF.

The genes are TRBV19 and TRBJ1-2, with D hard to call. V lost 5 bases, J lost 2 bases, and 6 bases lay in between. Germline-derived CDR1 and CDR2 are LNHDA and SQIVND (reference sequence). CDR3 length: 12 residues. The CDR3 reads CASSVRNYGYTF. The CDR3 DNA reads as TGTGCCAGTAGTGTCAGGAACTATGGCTACACCTTC.

The chain links TRBV4-1 to TRBJ2-3, with 7 positions matching TRBD1. The junction had 8 bases not matched to a gene; V was cut back by 0 bases and J by 2 bases. The CDR3 contains 17 residues. The germline V gene has CDR1 MGHRA and CDR2 YSYEKL. This chain's CDR3 is CASSQDLPGQYTDTQYF. CDR3 in DNA: TGCGCCAGCAGCCAAGATCTCCCGGGACAGTACACAGATACGCAGTATTTT.

The chain couples TRBV6-1 to TRBJ1-1; D unclear. The CDR3 contains 14 residues. The V end was cut by 6 bases, the J end by 0 bases, with 11 bases between. Germline loops: CDR1 MNHNS, CDR2 SASEGT. CDR3 protein: CASRETNLNTEAFF. In DNA, the CDR3 is TGTGCCAGCAGAGAGACAAATTTGAACACTGAAGCTTTCTTT.

This CDR3 reads CASSDPRAGQTSYEQYF. CDR3 DNA: TGTGCCAGCAGTGACCCTCGTGCGGGACAGACTTCCTACGAGCAGTACTTC. J is TRBJ2-7 and V is TRBV6-1; maybe TRBD1 (7 bases). This CDR3 contains 17 residues. V was clipped by 3 bases and J by 1 base, with 19 bases between them. Germline CDR1 reads MNHNS; CDR2 reads SASEGT.

The V call is TRBV30, the J call TRBJ2-5; D uncertain. CDR3 length equals 14 residues. Germline V gene sequence: CDR1 GTSNPN, CDR2 SVGIG (reference sequence). V lost 2 bases to trimming and J lost 5 bases, with 15 bases between them. The CDR3 spells CAWSRFPGRETQYF. The DNA of the CDR3 is TGTGCCTGGAGTAGGTTCCCAGGCCGGGAGACCCAGTACTTC.

This clone was seen only a few times. This chain connects TRBV6-1 to TRBJ1-4; D is perhaps TRBD1 (5 bases). The ends were cut back, 1 base at V and 5 bases at J, with 17 bases in the middle. The CDR3 runs to 17 residues. The germline V gene has CDR1 MNHNS and CDR2 SASEGT. For the CDR3, the DNA is TGTGCCAGCAGTGAAGAGATTACCGGGGGATGGAATGAAAAACTGTTTTTT. This translates into CASSEEITGGWNEKLFF.

This clone appeared once. This chain uses TRBV18 with TRBJ2-3, with 11 bases matching TRBD2. J was trimmed by 1 base and V by 5 bases; bases with no gene match: 5. This CDR3 has 16 amino acids. CDR1 is KGHSH, CDR2 LQKENI, per germline. CDR3 in amino acids: CASSASGGTRTDTQYF. The CDR3 region has the DNA TGTGCCAGCTCAGCTAGCGGGGGGACACGCACAGATACGCAGTATTTT.

This clone occurred once. The V call is TRBV5-4, the J call TRBJ2-7; 8 bases are shared with TRBD2. With 3 bases clipped from V and 1 base from J, the junction kept 6 bases outside the gene matches. CDR1 and CDR2 (germline): SGHNT, YYREEE (reference sequence). The CDR3 spans 15 residues. The CDR3 DNA follows: TGTGCCAGCAGCTACGGGGGGGGCATTTCCTACGAGCAGTACTTC. It codes for CASSYGGGISYEQYF.

V usage is TRBV14 and J usage is TRBJ2-4, with 7 bases lining up with TRBD1. Trimming removed 1 base from V and 1 base from J; junction bases left unmatched: 7. Germline CDR1 reads SGHDN; CDR2 reads FVKESK. This CDR3 region has 17 residues. In DNA form, the CDR3 reads TGTGCCAGCAGCCAAGCCCTCGGGGACAGCGCCAAAAACATTCAGTACTTC. Its translation is CASSQALGDSAKNIQYF. The variable domain in full, completed from reference TRBV14 and TRBJ2-4, reads EAGVTQFPSHSVIEKGQTVTLRCDPISGHDNLYWYRRVMGKEIKFLLHFVKESKQDESGMPNNRFLAERTGGTYSTLKVQPAELEDSGVYFCASSQALGDSAKNIQYFGAGTRLSVL.

The rearrangement links TRBV7-9 to TRBJ1-1; D is ambiguous. This CDR3 has 14 residues. Between the trimmed V and J ends, which lost 3 bases and 1 base, there was a span of 9 bases. Germline CDR1 SEHNR, CDR2 FQNEAQ (reference sequence). Here the CDR3 DNA reads TGTGCCAGCAGCTTTTTTTCAGAGAACACTGAAGCTTTCTTT. The encoded protein is CASSFFSENTEAFF.

The chain has TRBV27 and TRBJ1-2; D ambiguous. V lost 3 bases to trimming and J lost 0 bases, with 5 bases between them. The CDR3 has 13 amino acids. Germline V gene data show CDR1 as MNHEY and CDR2 as SMNVEV (reference sequence). Written as DNA, the CDR3 is TGTGCCAGCAGTTTGGGGACTAACTATGGCTACACCTTC. As protein: CASSLGTNYGYTF.

The chain couples TRBV6-5 to TRBJ2-1; D ambiguous. The ends were cut back, 0 bases at V and 9 bases at J, with 6 bases in the middle. CDR3 length equals 12 residues. CDR1 is MNHEY, CDR2 SVGAGI, per germline. This CDR3 reads CASSYSVGEQFF. In nucleotides, the CDR3 is TGTGCCAGCAGTTACTCGGTTGGTGAGCAGTTCTTC.

Only one count was recorded for this clone. J is TRBJ1-6 and V is TRBV29-1, with D uncertain. The CDR3 contains 13 residues. Between the trimmed V and J ends, which lost 4 bases and 4 bases, there was a span of 8 bases. Germline lookup yields CDR1 SQVTM and CDR2 ANQGSEA. The CDR3 DNA is TGCAGCGTTGGAGAGATATATAATTCACCCCTCCACTTT. Encoded protein: CSVGEIYNSPLHF.

This clone was counted only a few times. The CDR3 here is CASSPDGRTRTQYF. CDR3 coding DNA: TGTGCCAGCAGCCCGGATGGTCGCACAAGAACCCAGTACTTC. V usage is TRBV6-1 and J usage is TRBJ2-4; D gene uncertain. Germline V CDR1 and CDR2: MNHNS, SASEGT. The germline V and J ends were trimmed by 6 bases and 13 bases, with 22 bases remaining between them. This CDR3 contains 14 residues.

CDR3 in DNA: TGTGCCAGCAGTACGGGGGGGGACAGGGACACTGAAGCTTTCTTT. It yields the protein CASSTGGDRDTEAFF. The V and J genes are TRBV27 and TRBJ1-1; 9 nucleotides match TRBD1. Germline V gives CDR1 MNHEY, CDR2 SMNVEV (reference sequence). V trimming: 5 bases; J trimming: 3 bases; junction bases outside the gene matches: 7. This CDR3 has 15 amino acids.

This chain links TRBV2 with TRBJ2-5, with D maybe TRBD1 (7 bases). The CDR3 consists of 15 residues. The V gene's germline CDR1 is SNHLY and CDR2 FYNNEI. Trimming cost V 4 bases and J 5 bases, with 17 bases left between them. Written as DNA, the CDR3 is TGTGCCAGCAGTGGGCCTCAGGGGGGCTGGGAGACCCAGTACTTC. It codes for CASSGPQGGWETQYF.

This chain joins TRBV7-9 and TRBJ1-1; D gene unclear. CDR1 and CDR2 from the germline V gene are SEHNR and FQNEAQ (reference sequence). The CDR3 extends over 13 amino acids. V lost 2 bases, J lost 9 bases, and 13 bases lay in between. The CDR3 region is CASSLSMGIQAFF. DNA of the CDR3: TGTGCCAGCAGCTTAAGTATGGGGATTCAAGCTTTCTTT. Using reference TRBV7-9 and TRBJ1-1 for the parts outside the CDR3, the full variable domain is DTGVSQNPRHKITKRGQNVTFRCDPISEHNRLYWYRQTLGQGPEFLTYFQNEAQLEKSRLLSDRFSAERPKGSFSTLEIQRTEQGDSAMYLCASSLSMGIQAFFGQGTRLTVV.

Worth noting for this clone: Other DNA sequences in this sample translate to the same CDR3. J is TRBJ1-3 and V is TRBV27; D uncertain. The germline CDR1 and CDR2 sequences are MNHEY and SMNVEV (reference sequence). The V gene lost 0 bases and the J gene lost 0 bases, with 6 bases spanning the gap. The CDR3 loop spans 15 amino acids. CDR3 nucleotide sequence: TGTGCCAGCAGTTTATCGTTGGGCTCTGGAAACACCATATATTTT. Protein: CASSLSLGSGNTIYF.

This sequence joins TRBV5-8 and TRBJ2-5, with D maybe TRBD1 (6 bases). The J call may be incorrect, as the DNA end agrees better with TRBJ2-7. Germline V gene sequence: CDR1 SGHTS, CDR2 YDEGEE. The CDR3 contains 17 residues. The CDR3 region has the DNA TGTGCCAGCAGCACAGGACAAGGGGGTTCTCCGGGATACGAGCAGTACTTC. Amino acids: CASSTGQGGSPGYEQYF.